This TCR beta chain was identified in a study of shared clonotypes between healthy human individuals. The table lists this clone with a count of one. Template for every sorted-subset replicate PCR totaled around 200 ng DNA, tens of thousands of T cell genomes. This table comes from immunoSEQ multiplex PCR, and its TCRdb copy is limited to in-frame clones, with some not included. This table holds around 690,000 clones, roughly 87% found once. Sequenced material: memory CD8+ T cells from PBMCs. Subset reported: CD45RO+ cells pooled with CCR7-negative TemRA cells. The sequence came from a man younger than 35 in good health. Some clones in this sample may be carry-over from other donors' samples.

This CDR3 is CASSLLREGSYNEQFF. CDR3 in DNA: TGTGCCAGCAGTTTATTGCGGGAGGGCTCCTACAATGAGCAGTTCTTC. The J gene is TRBJ2-1, the V gene TRBV28; 9 nucleotides match TRBD2. The CDR3 runs to 16 residues. Germline V CDR1 and CDR2: MDHEN, SYDVKM. V shed 1 base and J 0 bases; nucleotides not matched to a gene: 1.